What follows describes a single TCR beta chain. Its target antigen remains unknown. No clone much larger than this one lies a single base away; base qualities are absent. Based on the germline V gene (reference sequence), the CDR1 and CDR2 sequences are DFQATT and SNEGSKA. The CDR3 sequence holds 10 residues, the cysteine and phenylalanine included. The kept DNA is CDR3 alone, 30 bases in frame from the first base. Trimming at the junction amounts to 6 bases on V and 8 bases on J, and the germline ends lie 10 bases apart. TCRbeta CDR3 regions were amplified from genomic DNA by means of the immunoSEQ Assay, a bias-controlled multiplex PCR. As for how the authors treated the data: Nucleated cell counts per sample were estimated from amplification of reference gene primers within the assay. Sequence reads were collapsed and filtered to measure the absolute abundance of every unique TCRbeta CDR3 rearrangement. For each sample, productive Simpson clonality was calculated as the square root of Simpson's diversity index across productive rearrangements. Entries here come from immuneACCESS through TCRdb and include only in-frame sequences with V and J called. Some clones fail to appear in such tables; in the studies checked, an unresolved V gene covers under half of the shortfall, and the cause of the remainder is unknown. V, J and clone size are those of that table, while D and trimming were read from the DNA. Across this sample there are some 420,000 clones, with 80% to 90% seen only once. Clones ranked in the top ten supply roughly 1.1% of the sample.

The entry originates in a study of blood T cell repertoires in COVID-19 (dated by TCRdb to the early 2020s). About the study as a whole: Collaborator samples came from the United States, Italy and Spain and covered acute and convalescent phases of COVID-19. The material from the prospective study consisted of cDNA or gDNA derived from T cells, B-cell-depleted T cells, or PBMCs. The dataset comprised deeply sampled blood TCRbeta repertoires from subjects exposed to, actively infected with, or recovered from COVID-19. The repertoires were made available in a free public database intended to serve as a resource for research on the immune response to SARS-CoV-2. The samples were drawn from two sources: the first 160 participants of the ongoing ImmuneRACE study, and 1,000 to 1,500 subjects contributed by 6 global collaborators. Nearly every sample came with metadata listing a de-identified subject ID, COVID-19 status, age in years and sex. HLA class I and class II types, where available, came from metadata supplied by the sample provider rather than from assay-based typing. Results the study describes overall, beyond this receptor: The amount of clinical and demographic metadata varied by source and participant and was provided uncurated.

In the prospective study, participants were 18 to 89 years old, resided in about two dozen geographic areas of the United States, and were enrolled through a virtual design. Cohort assignment in the prospective study relied on participant-reported clinical history from a screening survey and a study questionnaire. ImmuneRACE Cohort 3 recovered participants were defined by two consecutive negative NP/OP PCR tests, healthcare professional clearance, or symptom resolution. In the prospective study, mobile phlebotomists collected whole blood, serum and a nasopharyngeal or oropharyngeal swab from each participant. Additional blood draws and questionnaires over an approximately two-month period could optionally be provided by prospective study participants. Before DNA extraction, blood samples from the prospective study were shipped at room temperature or frozen.

This TCR came from a young man who had recovered from COVID-19. Sequences were obtained from PBMCs or T cells enriched from blood (not recorded which). The rearrangement joined TRBV20-1 to TRBJ1-2; the D gene cannot be resolved reliably. The CDR3 region has the sequence CSATGEGYTF. The DNA is TGCAGTGCAACCGGAGAGGGCTACACCTTC.